Shown below are 3 T cell receptor beta chains from a single sample sequenced in a study of human T cells and chemical hapten exposure (dated by TCRdb to the early 2020s). Libraries came from RACE. Sequencing relied on a NextSeq 500. The public reads were quality trimmed at Q25 with fastp and then assembled into clones with MiXCR by TCRdb, keeping productive beta chains. Every CDR3 protein is listed once, alongside the most common genes and DNA of its rows. This sample is represented by tens of thousands of distinct CDR3 sequences; 8.5% to 10% of them were singletons. More than 13% of the sample lies in the top ten. This specimen's time point label, interpreted: patch test 2, 6 weeks after DPC sensitization. This sample's treatment or condition label indicates: therapeutic diphenylcyclopropenone sensitization with weekly scalp DPC. Total RNA was extracted from unfractionated whole blood collected in Tempus Blood RNA tubes.

The material was whole blood, obtained in connection with sensitization to the hapten diphenylcyclopropenone (DPC). These receptors were collected from a woman aged 30 to 39 with alopecia areata. Some clones in this sample may be carry-over from other donors' samples.

CDR3 nucleotides: TGTGCCCTCGGGACCGGGAGCTCTGGAAACACCATATATTTT. Protein: CALGTGSSGNTIYF. The V call is TRBV6-2 or TRBV6-3, the J call TRBJ1-3; perhaps TRBD1 as D (5 bases). The V and J ends lost 11 bases and 0 bases respectively, with 14 bases between them. Germline-derived CDR1 and CDR2 are MNHEY and SVGEGT. This CDR3 comprises 14 residues.

The rearrangement joins TRBV7-2 to TRBJ2-3; a weak D match, TRBD1 (5 bases). This CDR3 region has 12 residues. Trimming removed 7 bases from V and 8 bases from J, with 13 bases in between. The germline gives CDR1 SGHTA, CDR2 FQGNSA. The CDR3: CASTPGFGTQYF. The DNA for the CDR3 is TGTGCCAGCACTCCAGGGTTCGGTACGCAGTATTTT.

This clonotype has only a few counts. This chain joins TRBV9 and TRBJ2-1; TRBD1 might be the D (5 bases). The germline V and J ends were trimmed by 2 bases and 2 bases, with 11 bases remaining between them. This CDR3 region has 15 residues. Germline V gives CDR1 SGDLS, CDR2 YYNGEE. The CDR3 DNA is TGTGCCAGCAGCGTGGGGCAATCAACCTACAATGAGCAGTTCTTC. Its translation is CASSVGQSTYNEQFF.